One and the same sample provided the 14 T cell receptor beta chains below, sequenced in a study of molecular identifiers for immune sequencing clone quantification. TCRdb recomputed calls from the PCR reads with MiXCR, one row per CDR3 protein. The profile shows around 470,000 distinct CDR3 sequences, roughly 25% of them singletons. Source material: naive CD8+ T cells from blood, with Jurkat cell RNA spiked in. As to subset: FACS-sorted CD8+CD4-CCR7+CD45RA+ naive T cells. These receptors came from a human donor in good health. Some libraries in this study had Jurkat cell RNA spiked in.

There are a few counts of this clonotype. This sequence joins TRBV7-9 and TRBJ2-7, with 11 bases aligning to TRBD2. Germline V gene lookup returns CDR1 SEHNR and CDR2 FQNEAQ (reference sequence). V lost 6 bases to trimming and J lost 4 bases; unmatched junction nucleotides: 8. CDR3 size: 15 residues. The CDR3 DNA reads TGTGCCAGCAGTACTAGTGGGACTAGCGGATACGAGCAGTACTTC. Residues: CASSTSGTSGYEQYF.

The chain has TRBV6-5 and TRBJ2-7; D may be TRBD1 (5 bases). Per germline, CDR1 MNHEY and CDR2 SVGAGI. Trimming removed 8 bases at V and 8 bases at J, with 13 bases between. The CDR3 covers 11 residues. CDR3 bases: TGTGCCAGCTGTTCCGGACACCAGCAGTACTTC. This sequence encodes CASCSGHQQYF.

The V gene is TRBV9, the J gene TRBJ1-3, with D maybe TRBD1 (5 bases). Deletions cut 0 bases from V and 0 bases from J, with 10 bases between. The CDR3 contains 16 residues. Germline V gene lookup returns CDR1 SGDLS and CDR2 YYNGEE. CDR3 sequence reads: CASSVAGRGSGNTIYF. The CDR3 nucleotides read TGTGCCAGCAGCGTAGCTGGAAGGGGCTCTGGAAACACCATATATTTT.

The rearrangement uses TRBV4-3 and TRBJ2-7, with D possibly TRBD2 on 5 matching bases. This CDR3 spans 16 amino acids. CDR1 LGHNA and CDR2 YSLEER come from the germline V gene. Trimming pared 1 base from V and 2 bases from J, leaving 15 bases between. CDR3 in amino acids: CASSQGEGEPTYEQYF. CDR3 nucleotides: TGCGCCAGCAGCCAAGGTGAGGGAGAACCCACCTACGAGCAGTACTTC.

This clonotype was observed a handful of times. The chain links TRBV7-9 to TRBJ1-1, with a tentative D call TRBD1 (5 bases). Germline V gives CDR1 SEHNR, CDR2 FQNEAQ (reference sequence). V was pared by 1 base and J by 1 base, with 7 bases between. This CDR3 comprises 14 residues. CDR3 in DNA: TGTGCCAGCAGCTTAGGGACAAAGAACACTGAAGCTTTCTTT. Translation: CASSLGTKNTEAFF.

The J gene is TRBJ2-2, the V gene TRBV7-9; TRBD1 aligns across 7 bases. This CDR3 has 13 residues. Germline trimming cut 6 bases from V and 7 bases from J; bases unmatched to any gene: 5. Per germline, CDR1 SEHNR and CDR2 FQNEAQ (reference sequence). The CDR3 reads CASRRQGFGELFF. CDR3 DNA: TGTGCCAGCAGGAGACAGGGTTTCGGGGAGCTGTTTTTT.

The genes are TRBV4-3 and TRBJ2-2, with 7 bases fitting TRBD2. Trimming removed 0 bases from V and 5 bases from J; junction bases left unmatched: 6. The CDR3 consists of 16 residues. The germline V gene has CDR1 LGHNA and CDR2 YSLEER. CDR3 loop: CASSQEWTSLTGELFF. CDR3 nucleotide sequence: TGCGCCAGCAGCCAAGAGTGGACTAGTCTGACCGGGGAGCTGTTTTTT.

The CDR3 loop reads CASSFGQGKMVEQFF. The CDR3 coding sequence is TGTGCCAGCAGCTTCGGACAGGGGAAGATGGTCGAGCAGTTCTTC. The J gene is TRBJ2-1, the V gene TRBV7-9; 9 bases match TRBD1. V lost 3 bases, J lost 10 bases, and 10 bases stayed unmatched. Germline CDR1 reads SEHNR; CDR2 reads FQNEAQ (reference sequence). This CDR3 is 15 amino acids long. Filled out from reference TRBV7-9 and TRBJ2-1, the complete variable domain reads DTGVSQNPRHKITKRGQNVTFRCDPISEHNRLYWYRQTLGQGPEFLTYFQNEAQLEKSRLLSDRFSAERPKGSFSTLEIQRTEQGDSAMYLCASSFGQGKMVEQFFGPGTRLTVL.

This clonotype showed up just a few times. CDR3 protein: CASSLTDRVSSYNSPLHF. The CDR3 DNA reads as TGTGCCAGCAGTTTAACGGACAGGGTTAGCTCCTATAATTCACCCCTCCACTTT. This sequence joins TRBV28 and TRBJ1-6, with 8 nucleotides matching TRBD1. The CDR3 runs to 18 residues. Trimming cost V 2 bases and J 0 bases; bases outside gene matches: 6. Germline CDR1 and CDR2: MDHEN and SYDVKM.

This sequence joins TRBV19 and TRBJ2-1, with TRBD2 identical over 11 bases. In germline, CDR1 is LNHDA, CDR2 SQIVND (reference sequence). This CDR3 region has 17 residues. Unmatched junction bases numbered 9, after V lost 2 bases and J lost 6 bases. The CDR3 sequence is CASSIQTGTSGLNEQFF. CDR3 sequence (DNA): TGTGCCAGTAGTATACAAACCGGGACTAGCGGCCTCAATGAGCAGTTCTTC.

At least ten counts were recorded for this clonotype. The chain carries TRBV4-1 and TRBJ2-3, with a possible D match to TRBD1 (6 bases). The germline V gene encodes CDR1 MGHRA and CDR2 YSYEKL. The CDR3 has 16 residues. The V end was cut by 6 bases, the J end by 0 bases, with 16 bases between. In DNA form, the CDR3 reads TGCGCCAGCAGGCCAAGTGAGGACAGTAGCACAGATACGCAGTATTTT. It codes for CASRPSEDSSTDTQYF.

Only a few counts were recorded for this clonotype. V gene TRBV15 combines with J gene TRBJ2-1; 7 bases align to TRBD1. With V trimmed by 0 bases and J by 2 bases, 13 bases remained unmatched. From germline, CDR1 is LNHNV and CDR2 YYDKDF (reference sequence). This CDR3 is 19 amino acids long. The CDR3 is CATSRDDRVHNGPYNEQFF. CDR3 DNA: TGTGCCACCAGCAGAGATGACAGGGTCCATAATGGCCCCTACAATGAGCAGTTCTTC. Full variable domain (rest looked up from reference TRBV15 and TRBJ2-1): DAMVIQNPRYQVTQFGKPVTLSCSQTLNHNVMYWYQQKSSQAPKLLFHYYDKDFNNEADTPDNFQSRRPNTSFCFLDIRSPGLGDTAMYLCATSRDDRVHNGPYNEQFFGPGTRLTVL.

This clonotype was recorded many times. This sequence joins TRBV28 and TRBJ2-6; TRBD2 might be the D (5 bases). The germline gives CDR1 MDHEN, CDR2 SYDVKM. V lost 5 bases and J lost 2, with 16 bases in between. CDR3 length: 17 amino acids. CDR3 sequence: CASSTLDSSPGANVLTF. The CDR3 nucleotides are TGTGCCAGCAGTACGCTGGACTCGTCTCCTGGGGCCAACGTCCTGACTTTC. Based on the CDR3 plus reference TRBV28 and TRBJ2-6, the full variable domain is DVKVTQSSRYLVKRTGEKVFLECVQDMDHENMFWYRQDPGLGLRLIYFSYDVKMKEKGDIPEGYSVSREKKERFSLILESASTNQTSMYLCASSTLDSSPGANVLTFGAGSRLTVL.

This clonotype was picked up one time. Compared with germline, one end of the junction differs, possibly owing to a read error. V is TRBV6-5 and J is TRBJ1-1, with 7 bases fitting TRBD1. In germline, CDR1 is MNHEY, CDR2 SVGAGI. The CDR3 runs 14 residues. The CDR3 loop is CASSLGGLNIEAFF. CDR3 DNA: TGTGCCAGCAGTTTAGGGGGCTTGAACATTGAAGCTTTCTTT.